This TCR beta chain was obtained from a study of cytomegalovirus exposure and HLA in healthy donors. About the research overall: From around 180 million T cells, an earlier analysis saw 110 million or so unique TCR beta sequences. Ancestry clustering placed around 81% of under 450 genotyped donors in the Caucasian-associated cluster.

Use of 60 Vbeta and 13 Jbeta primers characterized the PCR. Data came from immunoSEQ multiplex PCR; TCRdb stores just in-frame clones and leaves some out. Among 99,000 or so clones listed, around 80% were seen once. A note on this clone: What it binds is unknown.

The study's findings and limits: In vitro testing confirmed a few CMV-associated chains as specific for CMV antigens. Later analysis demonstrated an association between a missense DCLRE1C variant and TCR beta V- and J-gene trimming.

This TCR came from a man between 18 and 29 years old in good health and CMV-seronegative. The sample was PBMCs.

The CDR3 reads CASSSTGVSYEQYF. The CDR3 nucleotides read TGTGCCAGCAGCTCGACAGGGGTGTCCTACGAGCAGTACTTC. This sequence joins TRBV7-9 and TRBJ2-7, with 8 nucleotides matching TRBD1. There are 14 residues in the CDR3. Germline V gives CDR1 SEHNR, CDR2 FQNEAQ (reference sequence). V dropped 4 bases and J dropped 1; count of bases not matched to a gene: 3.